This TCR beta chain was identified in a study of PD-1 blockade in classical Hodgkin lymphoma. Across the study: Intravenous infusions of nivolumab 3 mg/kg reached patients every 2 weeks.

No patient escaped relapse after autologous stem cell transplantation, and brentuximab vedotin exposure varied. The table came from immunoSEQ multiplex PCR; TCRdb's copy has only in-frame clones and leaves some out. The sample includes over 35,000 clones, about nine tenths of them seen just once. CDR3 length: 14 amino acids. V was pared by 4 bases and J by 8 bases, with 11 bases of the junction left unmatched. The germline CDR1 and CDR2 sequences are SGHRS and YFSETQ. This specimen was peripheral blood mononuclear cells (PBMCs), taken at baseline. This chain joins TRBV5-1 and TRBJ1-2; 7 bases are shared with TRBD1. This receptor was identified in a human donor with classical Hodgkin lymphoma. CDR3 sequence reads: CASSPGTARMGYTF. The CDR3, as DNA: TGCGCCAGCAGCCCCGGGACAGCCCGCATGGGCTACACCTTC.